A selection of T cell receptor beta chains follows, all from one sample in a study of siplizumab effects on memory and regulatory T cells. Clones were sequenced by immunoSEQ multiplex PCR, and TCRdb holds only the in-frame ones, with some missing. The sample has over 85,000 clones, 85% to 95% seen once; the top ten hold 0.3%. The sequencing input was non-Treg CD4+ T cells sorted from blood. The receptors shown here come from a human donor in good health. CDR3s include the opening cysteine and the closing phenylalanine or tryptophan. The D gene is left open where the match is weak. Rows give clone size only sometimes, using once, few, many, or a class for an expanded clone.

TRBD1	TRBJ2-3	-	TRBV7-9	TGTGCCAGCAGCTTTGGACAGGGCACAGATACGCAGTATTTT	CASSFGQGTDTQYF
TRBD2	TRBJ2-2	many	TRBV5-6	TGTGCCAGCAGCTGGGAGACTAGCGGTTCCACCGGGGAGCTGTTTTTT	CASSWETSGSTGELFF
-	TRBJ1-1	once	TRBV5-6	TGTGCCAGCAGTTTGACACGGAACACTGAAGCTTTCTTT	CASSLTRNTEAFF
-	TRBJ1-5	once	TRBV19	TGTGCCAGTAGTATATCCGGGACATATAGCAATCAGCCCCAGCATTTT	CASSISGTYSNQPQHF
-	TRBJ1-4	-	TRBV15	TGTGCCACCAGCAGAGATATCTCAGGGGTTGTTGAAAAACTGTTTTTT	CATSRDISGVVEKLFF
-	TRBJ1-2	-	TRBV30	TGTGCCTGGCAGATACCGAGACAGCCCTATGGCTACACCTTC	CAWQIPRQPYGYTF
-	TRBJ1-1	-	TRBV30	TGTGCCTGGAGTTTACAGGTGAACACTGAAGCTTTCTTT	CAWSLQVNTEAFF
-	TRBJ2-5	-	TRBV7-9	TGTGCCAGCAGCTCCCTGGGGCGGAGCCAAGAGACCCAGTACTTC	CASSSLGRSQETQYF
-	TRBJ2-7	-	TRBV11-3	TGTGCCAGCAGCCAAGGGGCGGGGGCGTCCTACGAGCAGTACTTC	CASSQGAGASYEQYF
TRBD1	TRBJ1-1	-	TRBV4-3	TGCGCCAGCAGCCAAGGGACAGGGGGGTCGAACACTGAAGCTTTCTTT	CASSQGTGGSNTEAFF
TRBD2	TRBJ2-7	-	TRBV9	TGTGCCAGCAGCGTAGGTCCTAGCGGCATGGAGGGGGAGCAGTACTTC	CASSVGPSGMEGEQYF
-	TRBJ2-1	-	TRBV2	TGTGCCAGCAGTGGGGACTACAATGAGCAGTTCTTC	CASSGDYNEQFF
-	TRBJ2-1	-	TRBV11-2	TGTGCCAGCAGCCTTACGGCGGGCTCCTACAATGAGCAGTTCTTC	CASSLTAGSYNEQFF
-	TRBJ2-7	-	TRBV11-2	TGTGCCAGCAGCCCTCGGACGGCGGGTGAGCAGTACTTC	CASSPRTAGEQYF
-	TRBJ2-6	-	TRBV5-4	TGTGCCAGCAGCCCCTGGGGGCGCGGGGCCAACGTCCTGACTTTC	CASSPWGRGANVLTF
-	TRBJ1-1	-	TRBV5-1	TGCGCCAGCAGCGGAACCGGGACGGACGAAGCTTTCTTT	CASSGTGTDEAFF
TRBD2	TRBJ2-1	-	TRBV4-2	TGTGCCAGCAGCCAAAGGGGGACTGGCGGGAGGGGCGATGAGCAGTTCTTC	CASSQRGTGGRGDEQFF
-	TRBJ1-2	-	TRBV30	TGTGCCTGGAGTCCGCCCGAGGGGGGGCGTATGGGCTACACCTTC	CAWSPPEGGRMGYTF
TRBD1	TRBJ2-7	-	TRBV19	TGTGCCAGTAGTTCCCGGACAGGGGGCGGGTACGAGCAGTACTTC	CASSSRTGGGYEQYF
-	TRBJ2-5	-	TRBV6-1	TGTGCCAGCAGTGAAGCGCGGGCTACGGAGACCCAGTACTTC	CASSEARATETQYF
-	TRBJ1-4	-	TRBV5-1	TGCGCCAGCAGCTTGCTTGGCAGGGAGGGAGAAAAACTGTTTTTT	CASSLLGREGEKLFF
-	TRBJ2-2	-	TRBV11-3	TGTGCCAGCAGCTCAAAAGAGGGGCGCGGTACCGGGGAGCTGTTTTTT	CASSSKEGRGTGELFF
-	TRBJ2-3	-	TRBV6-5	TGTGCCAGCAGTTATTCGGGGCGGAAAGATACGCAGTATTTT	CASSYSGRKDTQYF
-	TRBJ2-5	-	TRBV7-9	TGTGCCAGCAGGCCAGCGGAAGAGACCCAGTACTTC	CASRPAEETQYF
-	TRBJ2-2	-	TRBV15	TGTGCCACCAGCAGGTCAGGGACGGCGAACACCGGGGAGCTGTTTTTT	CATSRSGTANTGELFF
TRBD1	TRBJ1-2	-	TRBV27	TGTGCCAGCAGTTTCCGGCGAGGGGGCGTCTTCTATGGCTACACCTTC	CASSFRRGGVFYGYTF
-	TRBJ1-1	-	TRBV10-3	TGTGCCATCAGTGACACTAAGATGAACACTGAAGCTTTCTTT	CAISDTKMNTEAFF
TRBD1	TRBJ1-1	-	TRBV6-1	TGTGCCAGCAGTGAACCATCCGGGACAGGGGGCACTGAAGCTTTCTTT	CASSEPSGTGGTEAFF
TRBD1	TRBJ1-4	-	TRBV6-6	TGTGCCAGCAGTCCGTGGGACAGGGGGAATGAAAAACTGTTTTTT	CASSPWDRGNEKLFF
TRBD1	TRBJ1-4	-	TRBV27	TGTGCCAGCAAGGGACAGGGAGGTTATAATGAAAAACTGTTTTTT	CASKGQGGYNEKLFF
-	TRBJ1-1	-	TRBV6-5	TGTGCCAGCAGTCCGCGGGGATTGGGAAGGACTGAAGCTTTCTTT	CASSPRGLGRTEAFF
TRBD1	TRBJ1-2	-	TRBV11-2	TGTGCCAGCAGCTTAAATACAGGGGTTAACTATGGCTACACCTTC	CASSLNTGVNYGYTF
TRBD1	TRBJ2-1	-	TRBV7-6	TGTGCCAGCAGCCGACCGGGACAGGGCGATGAGCAGTTCTTC	CASSRPGQGDEQFF
TRBD2	TRBJ2-5	-	TRBV5-4	TGTGCCAGCAGCTACCCTAGCGGGAGGGCTGTTGAAGAGACCCAGTACTTC	CASSYPSGRAVEETQYF
-	TRBJ1-5	-	TRBV10-1	TGCGCCAGCAGTGAGGAGACAGCCCTACAGCCCCAGCATTTT	CASSEETALQPQHF
-	TRBJ1-2	-	TRBV15	TGTGCCACCAGCAGAGTCGTCGGCTATGGCTACACCTTC	CATSRVVGYGYTF
-	TRBJ1-2	-	TRBV19	TGTGCCAGTAGAAGGCCCGGGGATGATAGCTATGGCTACACCTTC	CASRRPGDDSYGYTF
-	TRBJ2-1	once	TRBV5-6	TGTGCCAGCAGCTTGTGGTCCGGATACAATGAGCAGTTCTTC	CASSLWSGYNEQFF
TRBD2	TRBJ2-5	-	TRBV7-2	TGTGCCAGCGTATTCGGTCCTTCTAGCGGAGACCCCACTCGGTACTTC	CASVFGPSSGDPTRYF
TRBD1	TRBJ1-1	-	TRBV30	TGTGCCTGGACGAGGACAGGTTTCACTGAAGCTTTCTTT	CAWTRTGFTEAFF
-	TRBJ1-2	-	TRBV5-4	TGTGCCAGCAGCTTGATAGGGGCGCGGGACTATGGCTACACCTTC	CASSLIGARDYGYTF
-	TRBJ2-3	-	TRBV30	TGTGCCTGGAGTACTCTAGAGACTAAAGGCACGGATACGCAGTATTTT	CAWSTLETKGTDTQYF
-	TRBJ2-5	-	TRBV9	TGTGCCAGCAGCGTAGGTGGGGCAGCCCAAGAGACCCAGTACTTC	CASSVGGAAQETQYF
-	TRBJ2-7	-	TRBV6-5	TGTGCCAGCAGCTCTGAGGTTTCCTACGAGCAGTACTTC	CASSSEVSYEQYF
TRBD1	TRBJ1-2	-	TRBV15	TGTGCCACCAGCAGAGCCGGGGACAGGCATCACTATGGCTACACCTTC	CATSRAGDRHHYGYTF
-	TRBJ1-2	-	TRBV5-1	TGCGCCAGCAGCTTGCCGACGGTTTCGGATGGCTACACCTTC	CASSLPTVSDGYTF
TRBD1	TRBJ1-2	-	TRBV7-8	TGTGCCAGCAGCCCGGACACCAGGGGGTATGGCTACACCTTC	CASSPDTRGYGYTF
TRBD1	TRBJ2-1	-	TRBV19	TGTGCCAGTAGTATAAAGATTAGGGACAGGAGAAACAATGAGCAGTTCTTC	CASSIKIRDRRNNEQFF
TRBD1	TRBJ2-1	-	TRBV27	TGTGCCAGCAGTCCCTGGACAGGACTGGGTATTAATGAGCAGTTCTTC	CASSPWTGLGINEQFF